The 18 T cell receptor beta chains in this list originate from one sample, sequenced in a study of graft-versus-host responses after intestinal transplantation. Profiling relied on immunoSEQ multiplex PCR, and the TCRdb table lists in-frame clones only, not all of them. The data show roughly 11,000 clones, 80% to 85% seen once. The material was PBMCs, obtained around 530 days after intestinal transplant. The receptors were gathered from a human patient who received an intestinal transplant, so some T cells may come from the graft donor.

This clone was counted a single time. The chain carries TRBV10-2 and TRBJ2-2; no reliable D call. Trimming cost V 0 bases and J 3 bases, with 2 bases left between them. Germline V CDR1 and CDR2: WSHSY, SAAADI. The CDR3 covers 13 residues. CDR3 sequence: CASSESDTGELFF. DNA of the CDR3: TGCGCCAGCAGTGAGTCGGACACCGGGGAGCTGTTTTTT.

CDR3 loop: CASSIGLADYNEQFF. CDR3 DNA: TGTGCCAGTAGTATAGGTCTAGCGGATTACAATGAGCAGTTCTTC. The chain is built from TRBV19 and TRBJ2-1; TRBD2 aligns across 7 bases. Germline V gene sequence: CDR1 LNHDA, CDR2 SQIVND (reference sequence). Losses at the gene ends were 1 base for V and 4 bases for J; bases not matched to a gene: 4. The CDR3 is made up of 15 amino acids.

The chain carries TRBV5-4 and TRBJ2-1; TRBD2 is a possible D gene (6 bases). Germline loops: CDR1 SGHNT, CDR2 YYREEE (reference sequence). The CDR3 has 13 residues. The germline V and J ends were trimmed by 2 bases and 3 bases, with 6 bases remaining between them. CDR3 loop: CASSFGGYNEQFF. The CDR3 coding sequence is TGTGCCAGCAGCTTCGGGGGCTACAATGAGCAGTTCTTC. The full variable domain, completed using reference TRBV5-4 and TRBJ2-1, is ETGVTQSPTHLIKTRGQQVTLRCSSQSGHNTVSWYQQALGQGPQFIFQYYREEENGRGNFPPRFSGLQFPNYSSELNVNALELDDSALYLCASSFGGYNEQFFGPGTRLTVL.

V usage is TRBV11-2 and J usage is TRBJ2-5, with 7 nucleotides matching TRBD2. Trimming removed 1 base from V and 1 base from J; junction bases left unmatched: 0. Germline CDR1 and CDR2: SGHAT and FQNNGV. The CDR3 has 14 residues. The CDR3 bases are TGTGCCAGCAGCTTAGCTAGCGGCCAAGAGACCCAGTACTTC. Translated, it gives CASSLASGQETQYF.

J is TRBJ2-3 and V is TRBV6-1; 7 nucleotides agree with TRBD1. V shed 3 bases, J shed 3 bases, and the junction held 6 bases outside the gene matches. From germline, CDR1 is MNHNS and CDR2 SASEGT. CDR3 size: 15 residues. The CDR3 bases are TGTGCCAGCAGTGACCCCGGGACAGTTACAGATACGCAGTATTTT. Protein: CASSDPGTVTDTQYF.

This clone is categorized as medium-sized (0.01 to 0.1%). The chain joins TRBV28 to TRBJ2-5; 7 nucleotides align to TRBD2. CDR3 length: 15 residues. V was pared by 6 bases and J by 5 bases, with 12 bases of the junction left unmatched. Per germline, CDR1 MDHEN and CDR2 SYDVKM. In DNA form, the CDR3 reads TGTGCCAGCAGATTAACAAGCGGGGCCCGGGAGACCCAGTACTTC. Amino acids: CASRLTSGARETQYF.

About this clone itself: One junction end does not reproduce the germline sequence, and a read error may be involved. V and J are TRBV27 and TRBJ2-7; 7 bases match TRBD2. Germline CDR1 reads MNHEY; CDR2 reads SMNVEV (reference sequence). The CDR3 contains 13 residues. The CDR3 here is CASGLGAGYGQYF. DNA for the CDR3: TGTGCCAGCGGCCTGGGAGCGGGGTACGGGCAGTACTTC.

DNA of the CDR3: TGTGCCAGCAGTTTATATGGCTATGGCTACACCTTC. It yields the protein CASSLYGYGYTF. The rearrangement links TRBV28 to TRBJ1-2; D unresolved. The germline V gene encodes CDR1 MDHEN and CDR2 SYDVKM. Deletions cut 1 base from V and 4 bases from J, with 4 bases between. The CDR3 is made up of 12 amino acids.

The rearrangement uses TRBV29-1 and TRBJ1-1; 7 bases are a match to TRBD1. CDR3 size: 14 residues. V lost 1 base to trimming and J lost 2 bases; unmatched junction nucleotides: 4. Germline CDR1 is SQVTM and CDR2 is ANQGSEA. The CDR3 reads CSVEAGTVNTEAFF. CDR3 coding DNA: TGCAGCGTTGAAGCCGGGACAGTTAACACTGAAGCTTTCTTT. The full variable domain, its missing parts supplied by reference TRBV29-1 and TRBJ1-1, is SAVISQKPSRDICQRGTSLTIQCQVDSQVTMMFWYRQQPGQSLTLIATANQGSEATYESGFVIDKFPISRPNLTFSTLTVSNMSPEDSSIYLCSVEAGTVNTEAFFGQGTRLTVV.

CDR3 protein: CASSRQGGDNEQFF. CDR3 DNA: TGTGCCAGCAGCCGACAGGGGGGAGACAATGAGCAGTTCTTC. The chain carries TRBV6-6 and TRBJ2-1, with 9 bases fitting TRBD1. J lost 5 bases, V lost 6 bases, and 5 bases had no gene match. Germline values: CDR1 MNHNY, CDR2 SVGAGI (reference sequence). The CDR3 sequence is 14 residues long.

The chain combines TRBV2 with TRBJ2-1; no reliable D call. The length of the CDR3 is 14 residues. CDR1 SNHLY and CDR2 FYNNEI come from the germline V gene. Trimming took off 7 bases at V and 0 bases at J, with 10 bases between the two ends. The chain's CDR3 is CASTEESSYNEQFF. DNA of the CDR3: TGTGCCAGCACTGAGGAGAGCTCCTACAATGAGCAGTTCTTC.

V gene TRBV11-2 combines with J gene TRBJ2-5; 8 bases are shared with TRBD2. The V gene end was trimmed by 5 bases and the J gene end by 5 bases; junction bases not matched to a gene: 10. Looked up from germline, CDR1 is SGHAT and CDR2 is FQNNGV. The CDR3 runs 15 residues. In DNA form, the CDR3 reads TGTGCCAGCAGCCCAAGCGGGAGCGCCATTGAGACCCAGTACTTC. It yields the protein CASSPSGSAIETQYF.

CDR3 nucleotides: TGCGCCAGCAGCACCAGGACAGCCGGCGACACTGAAGCTTTCTTT. This gives the protein CASSTRTAGDTEAFF. V usage is TRBV5-1 and J usage is TRBJ1-1; D perhaps matches TRBD1 (6 bases). The length of the CDR3 is 15 residues. Germline assignment: CDR1 SGHRS and CDR2 YFSETQ. Trimming removed 4 bases from V and 3 bases from J, with 16 bases in between.

This sequence joins TRBV5-8 and TRBJ2-5; no firm D call. The end of the DNA aligns better with TRBJ2-7, so the J call may be wrong. This CDR3 has 15 residues. Germline V gene lookup returns CDR1 SGHTS and CDR2 YDEGEE. The CDR3: CASSLGFLDTYEQYF. The CDR3 DNA sequence: TGTGCCAGCAGCTTGGGATTTTTGGATACCTACGAGCAGTACTTC.

The V call is TRBV7-3, the J call TRBJ2-5; 12 bases line up with TRBD1. The CDR3 spans 16 residues. Germline V gene lookup returns CDR1 SGHTA and CDR2 FQGTGA. Trimming removed 2 bases from V and 1 base from J; junction bases left unmatched: 2. The CDR3 spells CASSLWGQGAQETQYF. In DNA, the CDR3 is TGTGCCAGCAGCTTATGGGGACAGGGGGCCCAAGAGACCCAGTACTTC. Drawing the rest from reference TRBV7-3 and TRBJ2-5, the complete variable domain is GAGVSQTPSNKVTEKGKYVELRCDPISGHTALYWYRQSLGQGPEFLIYFQGTGAADDSGLPNDRFFAVRPEGSVSTLKIQRTERGDSAVYLCASSLWGQGAQETQYFGPGTRLLVL.

The J gene is TRBJ1-3, the V gene TRBV6-1, with 8 bases aligning to TRBD1. Germline V gene data show CDR1 as MNHNS and CDR2 as SASEGT. This CDR3 is built from 15 residues. The V gene end was trimmed by 7 bases and the J gene end by 0 bases; junction bases not matched to a gene: 5. This CDR3 is CASTRQGSSGNTIYF. CDR3 nucleotides: TGTGCCAGCACCAGACAGGGGAGCTCTGGAAACACCATATATTTT.

This rearrangement joins TRBV19 to TRBJ2-1; 7 bases are a match to TRBD1. Per germline, CDR1 LNHDA and CDR2 SQIVND (reference sequence). The length of the CDR3 is 17 residues. With 9 bases clipped from V and 0 bases from J, the junction kept 14 bases outside the gene matches. DNA for the CDR3: TGTGCCAGCAACAACAGGGGCAAAACTAGCTCCTACAATGAGCAGTTCTTC. Translated: CASNNRGKTSSYNEQFF.

This clone was detected only once. The chain links TRBV5-1 to TRBJ2-6; possibly TRBD1 for D (6 bases). Trimming shortened V by 4 bases and J by 0 bases, and 17 bases separated the two germline ends. Germline V gene lookup returns CDR1 SGHRS and CDR2 YFSETQ. The CDR3 contains 18 residues. The CDR3: CASSHGGNGVSGANVLTF. In DNA form, the CDR3 reads TGCGCCAGCAGCCATGGGGGCAATGGAGTCTCTGGGGCCAACGTCCTGACTTTC.